The 10 T cell receptor beta chains below all came from one sample that was sequenced in a study of T cell responses to AZD1222 COVID-19 vaccine (dated by TCRdb to about 2021). The meaning of the sample's time point label: about 28 days (+/-7) after the second vaccine dose. The library came from the immunoSEQ multiplex PCR assay. This is the immuneACCESS table as TCRdb keeps it, with only in-frame sequences that have V and J called. A part of the clones is gone; compared with another copy, unresolved V genes explain less than half, and the rest is unexplained. This sample has some 58,000 clones in its table, and approximately 80% of those were observed once. In total, the top ten clones hold 4% to 5% of the sample. The specimen comprised peripheral blood, sampled 28 days after the second AZD1222 dose. Every receptor here comes from an adult who received the AZD1222 COVID-19 vaccine.

The chain carries TRBV6-5 and TRBJ1-1, with D tentatively TRBD1 (6 bases). From germline, CDR1 is MNHEY and CDR2 SVGAGI. V lost 1 base and J 0 bases, leaving 12 bases between the germline ends. The CDR3 length is 16 residues. The CDR3 DNA reads as TGTGCCAGCAGTTACTGGGGGGGCCGGATGAACACTGAAGCTTTCTTT. As protein: CASSYWGGRMNTEAFF.

This clone has a single count. The V and J genes are TRBV2 and TRBJ1-6; unclear D gene. Trimming took 3 bases from V and 9 from J, leaving 15 bases between them. Germline assignment: CDR1 SNHLY and CDR2 FYNNEI. This CDR3 has 15 amino acids. CDR3 amino acids: CASSDRITGGSPLHF. The CDR3 region has the DNA TGTGCCAGCAGTGACAGAATAACCGGCGGTTCACCCCTCCACTTT.

This clone was found once. Distinct nucleotide sequences in the sample also encode this CDR3. V usage is TRBV5-1 and J usage is TRBJ2-3; 11 nucleotides agree with TRBD2. The CDR3 loop spans 15 amino acids. Trimming cost V 0 bases and J 3 bases; bases outside gene matches: 0. Germline values: CDR1 SGHRS, CDR2 YFSETQ. The DNA of the CDR3 is TGCGCCAGCAGCTTGGCTAGCGGGGGGACAGATACGCAGTATTTT. This encodes CASSLASGGTDTQYF.

V gene TRBV10-2 combines with J gene TRBJ2-7; D might be TRBD2 (6 bases). CDR1 WSHSY and CDR2 SAAADI come from the germline V gene. This CDR3 spans 14 amino acids. V lost 3 bases and J lost 3, with 12 bases in between. The CDR3 loop is CASSERQGGYEQYV. The CDR3 DNA is TGCGCCAGCAGTGAACGTCAGGGAGGCTACGAGCAGTACGTC.

The chain links TRBV11-2 to TRBJ2-5; TRBD1 matches at 8 bases. The V gene's germline CDR1 is SGHAT and CDR2 FQNNGV. The CDR3 has 16 amino acids. The V segment lost 7 bases and the J segment 2 bases; nucleotides outside the gene matches: 12. Here the CDR3 reads CASKGSSRGLQETQYF. CDR3 DNA: TGTGCCAGCAAAGGCTCGTCCAGGGGGCTACAAGAGACCCAGTACTTC.

The rearrangement joins TRBV7-2 to TRBJ1-6; D is possibly TRBD1 (5 bases). Looked up from germline, CDR1 is SGHTA and CDR2 is FQGNSA. Between the trimmed V and J ends, which lost 1 base and 0 bases, there was a span of 10 bases. The CDR3 consists of 17 residues. The CDR3 spells CASSLVWGSSYNSPLHF. CDR3 DNA: TGTGCCAGCAGCTTAGTGTGGGGGAGCTCCTATAATTCACCCCTCCACTTT.

This clone appeared a single time. V and J are TRBV5-4 and TRBJ1-2; TRBD1 aligns across 11 bases. The ends lost 1 base at V and 7 bases at J; junction bases unmatched: 3. Germline values: CDR1 SGHNT, CDR2 YYREEE (reference sequence). The CDR3 is 14 amino acids. DNA for the CDR3: TGTGCCAGCAGCTTGCGGGACAGGGGGTCTGGCTACACCTTC. Its translation: CASSLRDRGSGYTF.

The V call is TRBV6-5, the J call TRBJ1-2, with a possible D match to TRBD1 (6 bases). The ends were cut back, 4 bases at V and 8 bases at J, with 11 bases in the middle. CDR1 MNHEY and CDR2 SVGAGI come from the germline V gene. CDR3 length: 12 amino acids. In nucleotides, the CDR3 is TGTGCCAGCAGTTTCACAGGGTCCGGCTACACCTTC. It is translated as CASSFTGSGYTF.

The rearrangement links TRBV18 to TRBJ1-1; D not certain. CDR1 is KGHSH and CDR2 is LQKENI in the germline V gene. The CDR3 is made up of 13 amino acids. V was pared by 4 bases and J by 1 base, with 7 bases between. The chain's CDR3 is CASSLGTNTEAFF. The CDR3 DNA is TGTGCCAGCTCACTTGGCACGAACACTGAAGCTTTCTTT.

The chain is built from TRBV2 and TRBJ2-5; 11 nucleotides line up with TRBD1. Trimming cost V 8 bases and J 3 bases; bases outside gene matches: 5. Looked up from germline, CDR1 is SNHLY and CDR2 is FYNNEI. CDR3 length equals 14 residues. The CDR3, as DNA: TGTGCCAGCTTGCGGGGACAGGGGGAAGAGACCCAGTACTTC. This encodes CASLRGQGEETQYF.